This TCR beta chain was obtained from a study of response to subunit inactivated influenza vaccine. MiXCR, run by TCRdb on the RT-PCR reads, gives a single entry per CDR3 protein. The data show around 500,000 distinct CDR3 sequences, roughly 11% seen once. The length of the CDR3 is 14 residues. V was clipped by 5 bases and J by 1 base, with 9 bases between them. In its sample, this clonotype was seen many times. This receptor was taken from a man aged 45-65 years who received an inactivated influenza vaccine. Material: PBMCs from blood, obtained roughly 6 weeks after vaccination. The V call is TRBV12-3 or TRBV12-4, the J call TRBJ1-3; D might be TRBD1 (5 bases). The CDR3 spells CASSGGGSGNTIYF. The CDR3 DNA sequence: TGTGCCAGCAGTGGGGGAGGATCTGGAAACACCATATATTTT.